The 4 T cell receptor beta chains listed next were all sequenced from one sample in a study of early T cells in non-severe SARS-CoV-2 infection. TCRdb independently ran MiXCR on the 5' RACE reads; one entry per CDR3 protein. The sample consists of tens of thousands of distinct CDR3 sequences, 6.3% of them appearing once. Sample: whole blood. The receptor set was obtained from an adult who was a healthcare worker with PCR-confirmed SARS-CoV-2 infection or an uninfected control (not recorded which).

The chain carries TRBV20-1 and TRBJ2-7, with a possible D match to TRBD1 (7 bases). V was shortened by 7 bases and J by 6 bases, with 22 bases between the two germline ends. This CDR3 spans 14 amino acids. Germline-derived CDR1 and CDR2 are DFQATT and SNEGSKA (reference sequence). CDR3 in DNA: TGCAGTGTCCTCACGACAGGGACTGTGGGCGAGCAGTACTTC. Translated, it gives CSVLTTGTVGEQYF.

In this sample, this clonotype turned up many times. The chain couples TRBV29-1 to TRBJ2-2; maybe TRBD1 (5 bases). The germline CDR1 and CDR2 sequences are SQVTM and ANQGSEA. Trimming took off 8 bases at V and 5 bases at J, with 15 bases between the two ends. This CDR3 spans 13 amino acids. The CDR3 nucleotides are TGCAGCATTTCAGGGATGGGAACCGGGGAGCTGTTTTTT. Protein: CSISGMGTGELFF.

This clonotype has a count of ten or more. The chain uses TRBV20-1 and TRBJ2-5, with no clear D. The CDR3 is made up of 11 amino acids. Trimming took off 5 bases at V and 8 bases at J, with 12 bases between the two ends. Germline V gives CDR1 DFQATT, CDR2 SNEGSKA (reference sequence). Written as DNA, the CDR3 is TGCAGTGCTGCGCGGACGGGCACCCAGTACTTC. It yields the protein CSAARTGTQYF.

This clonotype was found a few times. In DNA form, the CDR3 reads TGCGCCAGCAGCTTGGCCGCAGCCTACAATGAGCAGTTCTTC. Encoded protein: CASSLAAAYNEQFF. The chain joins TRBV5-1 to TRBJ2-1; D unclear. V lost 0 bases, J lost 2 bases, and 6 bases lay in between. Germline-derived CDR1 and CDR2 are SGHRS and YFSETQ. CDR3 size: 14 residues.